The sequence of this T cell receptor beta chain was determined in a study of identical twins. Broader study findings: Modelling approaches yielded underestimates of out-of-frame TCR alpha sharing between monozygotic twins. Out-of-frame alpha sequences shared between twins exhibited an excess of low generation probability.

TCRdb ran MiXCR on the 5' RACE reads and lists one entry per CDR3 protein. The sample has approximately 230,000 distinct CDR3 sequences, 6.5% seen once. The V end lost 4 bases, the J end lost 0 bases, and 27 bases lay between the germline ends. Germline V gives CDR1 SGHAT, CDR2 FQNNGV. The CDR3 is 20 residues long. Details on this clonotype: Its target is unknown.

This sample also belongs to another study, concerning T cells expressing NK-cell markers.

The chain couples TRBV11-2 to TRBJ1-1; possible D gene TRBD1, 6 bases. This TCR was recovered from a woman aged 18-29 years in good health. The sample comprised CD8+ T cells sorted from blood. The CDR3 reads CASSSHRVLPWSRMNTEAFF. The DNA of the CDR3 is TGTGCCAGCAGCTCTCACAGGGTGTTGCCCTGGAGCCGTATGAACACTGAAGCTTTCTTT.